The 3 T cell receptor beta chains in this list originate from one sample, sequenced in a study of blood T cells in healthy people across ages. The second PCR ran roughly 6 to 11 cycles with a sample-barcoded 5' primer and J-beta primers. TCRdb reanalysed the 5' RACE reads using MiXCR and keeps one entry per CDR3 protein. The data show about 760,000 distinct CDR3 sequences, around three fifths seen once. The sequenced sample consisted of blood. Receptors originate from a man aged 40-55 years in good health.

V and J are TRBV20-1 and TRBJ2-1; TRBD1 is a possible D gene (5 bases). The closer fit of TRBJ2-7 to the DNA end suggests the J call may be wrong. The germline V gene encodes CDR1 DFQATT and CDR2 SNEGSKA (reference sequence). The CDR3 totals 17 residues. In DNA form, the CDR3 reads TGCAGTGCTCTGACTCCAATCGACAGTACCACCTACAATGAGCAGTACTTC. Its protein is CSALTPIDSTTYNEQYF.

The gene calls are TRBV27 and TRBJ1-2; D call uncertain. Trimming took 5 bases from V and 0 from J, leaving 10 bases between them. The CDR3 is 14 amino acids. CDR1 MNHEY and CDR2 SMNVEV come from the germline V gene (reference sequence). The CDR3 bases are TGTGCCAGCAGTAAACACGGGGCTAACTATGGCTACACCTTC. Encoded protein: CASSKHGANYGYTF.

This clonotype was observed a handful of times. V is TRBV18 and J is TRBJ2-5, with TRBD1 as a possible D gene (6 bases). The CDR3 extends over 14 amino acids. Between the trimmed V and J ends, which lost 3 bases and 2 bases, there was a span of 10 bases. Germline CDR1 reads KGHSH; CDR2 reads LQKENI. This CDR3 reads CASSPRTVQETQYF. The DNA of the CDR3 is TGTGCCAGCTCACCTCGGACAGTTCAAGAGACCCAGTACTTC.